This TCR beta chain was retrieved from a study of Ad26.COV2.S vaccination and SARS-CoV-2 variants. Study-level background: The vaccine Ad26.COV2.S was put into the muscle once, or twice with 56 days between.

Libraries were prepared by immunoSEQ multiplex PCR; TCRdb keeps only in-frame clonotypes and omits some of them. This sample yields around 320,000 clones, of which more than 75% are seen a single time; roughly 3.6% belongs to the top ten. Germline lookup yields CDR1 GTSNPN and CDR2 SVGIG (reference sequence). Trimming removed 4 bases from V and 3 bases from J, with 9 bases in between. This CDR3 region has 12 residues. In the case of this clone: As yet, its antigen is unknown.

As for treatment: roughly 20 received Ad26.COV2.S at low or high dose, single or two shots; 5 received placebo; per-sample allocation not given. Specimens were obtained on day 63 following the first vaccine or placebo injection. Notes on the study in general: Vaccine and placebo groups showed comparable non-spike TCR breadth.

This clonotype was sampled from a person between 18 and 60 years old who received the Ad26.COV2.S COVID-19 vaccine or a placebo. The sample consisted of peripheral blood, taken in a trial of Ad26.COV2.S vaccine versus placebo. The chain is built from TRBV30 and TRBJ1-2; D is unresolved. The DNA of the CDR3 is TGTGCCTGGAATTTGGGGTACTATGGCTACACCTTC. It yields the protein CAWNLGYYGYTF.